The clone carrying this T cell receptor beta chain came up a few times. The antigen is unknown. Germline V CDR1 and CDR2: SGHVS, FNYEAQ. The V segment lost 3 bases and the J segment 9 bases; nucleotides outside the gene matches: 9. The CDR3 contains 14 residues. This specimen belongs to a study of CXCR4 blockade with PD-1 therapy in pancreatic cancer. Whole-study findings and limits: Intratumoral clonality (mean approximately 0.15) exceeded healthy blood (around 0.051) but did not track survival.

The repertoire was sequenced with immunoSEQ multiplex PCR; TCRdb's copy has only in-frame clones and lacks some. The repertoire holds around 15,000 clones, with about two thirds as singletons. This receptor was taken from a human donor with pancreatic ductal adenocarcinoma. This rearrangement joins TRBV7-6 to TRBJ1-1; 8 nucleotides align to TRBD1. Sequencing was performed on tumor tissue. Here the CDR3 DNA reads TGTGCCAGCAGCTTGCCGGGGACAGGACACAAAGCTTTCTTT. It specifies CASSLPGTGHKAFF.